The 29 T cell receptor beta chains below all came from one sample that was sequenced in a study of neurological immune-mediated disorders. In TCRdb, the 5' RACE reads were re-called with MiXCR into one record per CDR3 protein. The table shows 55,000 or so distinct CDR3 sequences, with about 4% occurring only once. Material: PBMCs. Every receptor here comes from a man aged 50-59 years with multiple sclerosis.

As regards this clonotype: Given a much more abundant clone one base away, this may be a read error. The chain has TRBV5-4 and TRBJ2-1; D possibly corresponds to TRBD2 (6 bases). There are 16 residues in the CDR3. Germline CDR1 and CDR2: SGHNT and YYREEE (reference sequence). CDR3 protein: CASSLAGGYSYNAQFF. CDR3 nucleotides: TGTGCCAGCAGCCTCGCCGGGGGTTATTCCTACAATGCGCAGTTCTTC.

This clonotype was counted at least ten times. The chain couples TRBV12-3 or TRBV12-4 to TRBJ2-1, with D unclear. Trimming took off 4 bases at V and 7 bases at J, with 11 bases between the two ends. The CDR3 has 13 residues. The DNA for the CDR3 is TGTGCCAGCAGTTCCGAGAACGCGAATGAGCAGTTCTTC. It translates to CASSSENANEQFF.

This clonotype has at least ten counts. The chain couples TRBV7-3 to TRBJ2-3, with 7 bases lining up with TRBD1. The germline CDR1 and CDR2 sequences are SGHTA and FQGTGA. This CDR3 contains 16 residues. V trimming: 5 bases; J trimming: 2 bases; junction bases outside the gene matches: 10. CDR3 DNA sequence: TGTGCCAGCAGCCGAGGGGGCTTCACCTCCACAGATACGCAGTATTTT. It is translated as CASSRGGFTSTDTQYF.

In this sample, this clonotype turned up a few times. Its ends do not fully match the called genes, so a read error is possible. The CDR3 reads CASTVGGTASSPLNF. CDR3 in DNA: TGCGCCAGCACTGTTGGTGGGACAGCGTCTTCACCCCTCAACTTT. This chain links TRBV5-1 with TRBJ1-6, with 7 nucleotides matching TRBD1. CDR1 and CDR2 from the germline V gene are SGHRS and YFSETQ. The CDR3 contains 15 residues.

This clonotype was recorded a few times. V is TRBV12-3 or TRBV12-4 and J is TRBJ2-1; tentative D call: TRBD1 (6 bases). This CDR3 is 17 amino acids long. V was trimmed by 5 bases and J by 9 bases, leaving 26 bases between them. CDR3 sequence reads: CASSPKRQVLHSGEQFF. The DNA of the CDR3 is TGTGCCAGCAGTCCTAAAAGACAGGTCCTGCACTCCGGTGAGCAGTTCTTC.

The table lists this clonotype with many counts. J is TRBJ2-7 and V is TRBV20-1; D unclear. The CDR3 is 11 residues long. Germline V gene sequence: CDR1 DFQATT, CDR2 SNEGSKA (reference sequence). With 1 base removed from V and 3 bases from J, the gap between germline ends came to 4 bases. The CDR3, as DNA: TGCAGTGCTAGAGTCGTCTACGAGCAGTACTTC. This encodes CSARVVYEQYF.

The V call is TRBV7-9, the J call TRBJ2-7; D is possibly TRBD1 or TRBD2 (5 bases each). The CDR3 has 14 amino acids. Trimming cost V 5 bases and J 4 bases, with 15 bases left between them. Germline assignment: CDR1 SEHNR and CDR2 FQNEAQ (reference sequence). The CDR3 DNA sequence: TGTGCCAGCAGCAATCCGGGACGGGTATACGAGCAGTACTTC. It is translated as CASSNPGRVYEQYF.

This clonotype was counted at least ten times. Here the CDR3 DNA reads TGTGCCACCAGCAGCCCCAGGGGTGACTCGTTCACGGGGGCCAACGTCCTGACTTTC. It codes for CATSSPRGDSFTGANVLTF. V gene TRBV15 combines with J gene TRBJ2-6; D possibly corresponds to TRBD1 (6 bases). Trimming pared 3 bases from V and 4 bases from J, leaving 22 bases between. Germline CDR1 is LNHNV and CDR2 is YYDKDF (reference sequence). This CDR3 is 19 amino acids long.

This clonotype was detected only a few times. Here the CDR3 reads CASEPRGVSEQFF. The CDR3 DNA sequence: TGTGCCAGCGAACCAAGAGGGGTCAGTGAGCAGTTCTTC. The chain combines TRBV27 with TRBJ2-1, with D perhaps matching TRBD1 or TRBD2 (5 bases each). The CDR3 sequence is 13 residues long. The germline CDR1 and CDR2 sequences are MNHEY and SMNVEV (reference sequence). The ends were cut back, 8 bases at V and 9 bases at J, with 17 bases in the middle.

This clonotype was observed many times. This sequence joins TRBV28 and TRBJ2-1; TRBD2 matches 8 bases. Germline CDR1 reads MDHEN; CDR2 reads SYDVKM. V lost 8 bases and J lost 7; bases outside the gene matches: 13. This CDR3 comprises 15 residues. Written as DNA, the CDR3 is TGTGCCAGCTGGCCTAGGAGCGGGAGAAGGAATGAGCAGTTCTTC. Its translation is CASWPRSGRRNEQFF.

Many counts were recorded for this clonotype. The DNA of the CDR3 is TGCGCCAGCAACAGGGGGAGCGGGACCGGGGAGCTGTTTTTT. This codes for CASNRGSGTGELFF. The genes are TRBV4-1 and TRBJ2-2, with 8 bases lining up with TRBD1. J gave up 5 bases and V 7 bases, and 6 bases lay outside the gene matches. Germline CDR1 and CDR2: MGHRA and YSYEKL. This CDR3 is 14 amino acids long.

This clonotype appeared a few times. This sequence may be a read error, since a much larger clone differs from it by one base. The genes are TRBV29-1 and TRBJ2-3; tentative D call: TRBD2 (6 bases). This CDR3 region has 13 residues. Germline assignment: CDR1 SQVTM and CDR2 ANQGSEA. Trimming cost V 5 bases and J 5 bases, with 14 bases left between them. CDR3 nucleotides: TGCAGCGTTAAAACTAGAGCGGGAGATACGCAGTATTTT. Protein product: CSVKTRAGDTQYF.

The chain uses TRBV7-8 and TRBJ2-7, with 7 bases lining up with TRBD1. The germline gives CDR1 SGHVS, CDR2 FQNEAQ. V was clipped by 5 bases and J by 4 bases; unmatched bases: 11. The CDR3 consists of 15 residues. The chain's CDR3 is CASSHRDRPEYEQYF. CDR3 in DNA: TGTGCCAGCAGCCACCGGGACAGACCTGAGTACGAGCAGTACTTC.

This clonotype was seen at least ten times. The V gene is TRBV5-1, the J gene TRBJ2-3, with 11 positions matching TRBD2. The CDR3 spans 15 residues. V was pared by 5 bases and J by 1 base, with 3 bases of the junction left unmatched. Per germline, CDR1 SGHRS and CDR2 YFSETQ. The CDR3 region has the DNA TGCGCCAGCAGTCTAGCGGGGGGCGGCACAGATACGCAGTATTTT. Encoded protein: CASSLAGGGTDTQYF.

This clonotype showed up many times. This chain uses TRBV4-1 with TRBJ2-3; D is undetermined. In germline, CDR1 is MGHRA, CDR2 YSYEKL. The CDR3 loop spans 15 amino acids. The V end was cut by 0 bases, the J end by 2 bases, with 9 bases between. As DNA, the CDR3 is TGCGCCAGCAGCCAAGACCCCCTAGTCACAGATACGCAGTATTTT. This codes for CASSQDPLVTDTQYF.

The V and J genes are TRBV28 and TRBJ1-1; tentatively, D is TRBD1 (6 bases). Germline-derived CDR1 and CDR2 are MDHEN and SYDVKM. V was shortened by 6 bases and J by 3 bases, with 14 bases between the two germline ends. This CDR3 comprises 14 residues. Here the CDR3 DNA reads TGTGCCAGCAGGGAACAGGGTTCGCACACTGAAGCTTTCTTT. As protein: CASREQGSHTEAFF.

This clonotype was seen repeatedly, ten times or more. V and J are TRBV12-5 and TRBJ2-1, with 10 bases lining up with TRBD1. The CDR3 contains 15 residues. CDR1 is LGHNT, CDR2 FRNRAP, per germline. Losses at the gene ends were 3 bases for V and 4 bases for J; bases not matched to a gene: 3. The CDR3 region is CASGFGTGDYNEQFF. The CDR3 DNA is TGTGCTAGTGGTTTCGGGACAGGGGATTACAATGAGCAGTTCTTC.

The table lists this clonotype with many counts. The chain employs TRBV20-1 and TRBJ2-7; TRBD2 is a possible D gene (5 bases). The germline V gene has CDR1 DFQATT and CDR2 SNEGSKA (reference sequence). The CDR3 has 13 residues. V was clipped by 3 bases and J by 2 bases, with 11 bases between them. As DNA, the CDR3 is TGCAGTGCTAGTGACCTAGCCACCTACGAGCAGTACTTC. This encodes CSASDLATYEQYF.

This rearrangement joins TRBV27 to TRBJ2-2, with 10 bases matching TRBD1. The CDR3 is 16 amino acids. The germline CDR1 and CDR2 sequences are MNHEY and SMNVEV (reference sequence). Germline trimming cut 6 bases from V and 6 bases from J; bases unmatched to any gene: 10. The CDR3 loop reads CASSQSGTGDPGELFF. The CDR3 coding sequence is TGTGCCAGCAGCCAATCCGGGACAGGGGACCCCGGGGAGCTGTTTTTT.

A word on this clonotype: Germline is not matched at one junction end, which may reflect a read error. This chain uses TRBV4-1 with TRBJ1-6; 8 bases fit TRBD1. The CDR3 extends over 18 amino acids. Germline V gene data show CDR1 as MGHRA and CDR2 as YSYEKL. CDR3 loop: CASRTGQGGRYYNSPLHF. CDR3 sequence (DNA): TGCGCCAGCAGAACCGGACAGGGAGGCCGCTATTATAATTCACCCCTACACTTT.

The genes are TRBV30 and TRBJ2-7; D gene unclear. The germline V gene encodes CDR1 GTSNPN and CDR2 SVGIG (reference sequence). The CDR3 has 14 residues. V was cut by 5 bases and J by 6 bases, with 20 bases left in between. The CDR3 DNA reads as TGTGCCTGGGGAAGGCCGACCTGGGATCCCGAGCAGTACTTC. Its translation: CAWGRPTWDPEQYF.

Worth noting for this clonotype: Since a much larger clone is just one base distant, this may be a read error. This chain uses TRBV29-1 with TRBJ2-2; tentatively, D is TRBD2 (5 bases). The V gene's germline CDR1 is SQVTM and CDR2 ANQGSEA. The CDR3 has 12 residues. The CDR3 loop is CSVEGITGERFF. The CDR3 DNA reads as TGCAGCGTTGAAGGAATCACCGGGGAGCGGTTTTTT.

The table lists this clonotype with many counts. The chain couples TRBV28 to TRBJ2-3, with TRBD1 matching 10 bases. CDR3 length: 13 residues. Germline V CDR1 and CDR2: MDHEN, SYDVKM. In DNA form, the CDR3 reads TGTGCAGCAGTAGGGACAGGGGTTGATACGCAGTATTTT. Amino acid sequence: CAAVGTGVDTQYF.

This clonotype was picked up a small number of times. V is TRBV6-1 and J is TRBJ2-3; no firm D call. The germline gives CDR1 MNHNS, CDR2 SASEGT. CDR3 length: 14 amino acids. Trimming took 10 bases from V and 0 from J, leaving 14 bases between them. As DNA, the CDR3 is TGTGCCACCAAAAAGGAAGCTAGCACAGATACGCAGTATTTT. This encodes CATKKEASTDTQYF.

A remark on this clonotype: Given the absence of the conserved phenylalanine or tryptophan at the CDR3 end, a read error is likely. This chain joins TRBV15 and TRBJ1-5; TRBD1 agrees at 12 bases. Germline CDR1 LNHNV, CDR2 YYDKDF (reference sequence). The CDR3 is 16 residues long. The ends lost 0 bases at V and 5 bases at J; junction bases unmatched: 2. This CDR3 reads CATSRDRDRGHQPQHN. CDR3 coding DNA: TGTGCCACCAGCAGAGATAGGGACAGGGGGCATCAGCCCCAGCATAAT.

This clonotype was seen repeatedly, ten times or more. The J gene is TRBJ2-2, the V gene TRBV20-1, with unresolved D. Trimming stripped 5 bases from V and 0 bases from J, with 13 bases between. CDR1 and CDR2 from the germline V gene are DFQATT and SNEGSKA (reference sequence). There are 15 residues in the CDR3. The CDR3 DNA reads as TGCAGTGCTGAAGACTGGACCGCGAACACCGGGGAGCTGTTTTTT. Its translation: CSAEDWTANTGELFF.

This clonotype was found many times. The rearrangement joins TRBV7-2 to TRBJ1-5; D is uncertain. Germline lookup yields CDR1 SGHTA and CDR2 FQGNSA. V lost 4 bases and J 7 bases, leaving 8 bases between the germline ends. The CDR3 has 12 amino acids. DNA for the CDR3: TGTGCCAGCAGCTCTTCAGGCCAGCCCCAGCATTTT. It encodes CASSSSGQPQHF.

This clonotype occurred many times. J is TRBJ2-7 and V is TRBV5-1; D unclear. This CDR3 has 14 amino acids. Germline loops: CDR1 SGHRS, CDR2 YFSETQ. Trimming stripped 2 bases from V and 2 bases from J, with 11 bases between. The CDR3 here is CASSLAELTYEQYF. The CDR3 nucleotides read TGCGCCAGCAGCTTAGCCGAACTAACCTACGAGCAGTACTTC. Full variable domain (rest looked up from reference TRBV5-1 and TRBJ2-7): KAGVTQTPRYLIKTRGQQVTLSCSPISGHRSVSWYQQTPGQGLQFLFEYFSETQRNKGNFPGRFSGRQFSNSRSEMNVSTLELGDSALYLCASSLAELTYEQYFGPGTRLTVT.

This clonotype was recorded at least ten times. The rearrangement joins TRBV4-1 to TRBJ1-1, with 7 bases identical to TRBD1. J lost 2 bases, V lost 0 bases, and 6 bases had no gene match. Germline-derived CDR1 and CDR2 are MGHRA and YSYEKL. This CDR3 has 16 amino acids. CDR3 sequence (DNA): TGCGCCAGCAGCCAAGAATTCGGACAGGCTAACACTGAAGCTTTCTTT. It codes for CASSQEFGQANTEAFF.